The 23 T cell receptor beta chains reported below all come from one sample, sequenced in a study of shared clonotypes between healthy human individuals. The protocol was immunoSEQ multiplex PCR, while the TCRdb copy is restricted to in-frame clones and leaves out a portion. Of about 460,000 clones detected, 60% to 80% appear once; the ten largest clones hold 12%. Source material: PBMCs. These receptors came from a woman in her thirties or forties in good health. Some clones in this sample may be carry-over from other donors' samples.

The chain uses TRBV6-1 and TRBJ1-5; TRBD1 matches at 8 bases. The CDR3 has 14 residues. CDR1 and CDR2 from the germline V gene are MNHNS and SASEGT. J gave up 2 bases and V 7 bases, and 4 bases lay outside the gene matches. The CDR3 nucleotides are TGTGCCAGCACCGGACAGGGCGGCAATCAGCCCCAGCATTTT. Amino acid sequence: CASTGQGGNQPQHF.

As regards this clone: A clone one base away is much larger, so this may be a read error. This chain connects TRBV2 to TRBJ1-1; the D is unclear. Germline V lookup: CDR1 SNHLY, CDR2 FYNNEI. V gave up 5 bases and J gave up 1 base, with 5 bases separating them. The CDR3 has 12 amino acids. The CDR3 bases are TGTGCCAGCAGTCACAAGAACACTGAAGCTTTCTTT. This sequence encodes CASSHKNTEAFF.

Regarding this clone: A much larger clonotype is one base distant, so this may be a read error. The chain has TRBV11-2 and TRBJ1-2; 7 bases agree with TRBD1. Germline lookup yields CDR1 SGHAT and CDR2 FQNNGV. V gave up 3 bases and J gave up 5 bases; unmatched junction bases: 9. This CDR3 has 15 amino acids. CDR3 in DNA: TGTGCCAGCAGCTTGTCCTGGACAGGCGATTATGGCTACACCTTC. This translates into CASSLSWTGDYGYTF.

About this clone: This probably arose from a read error, given a far larger clone one base away. The V call is TRBV7-8, the J call TRBJ2-7; unclear D gene. This CDR3 region has 13 residues. Germline values: CDR1 SGHVS, CDR2 FQNEAQ. V was cut by 1 base and J by 3 bases, with 7 bases left in between. The CDR3 region has the DNA TGTGCCAGCAGCTTAGTCCCATACTACGAGCAGTACTTC. It yields the protein CASSLVPYYEQYF.

This clone was seen only a few times. The rearrangement joins TRBV2 to TRBJ1-5; a possible D gene is TRBD1 (6 bases). In germline, CDR1 is SNHLY, CDR2 FYNNEI. CDR3 length equals 17 residues. Trimming shortened V by 6 bases and J by 0 bases, and 18 bases separated the two germline ends. DNA of the CDR3: TGTGCCAGCAGGGACGGGACATCCCCTTTTAGCAATCAGCCCCAGCATTTT. It translates to CASRDGTSPFSNQPQHF.

This chain links TRBV9 with TRBJ2-1; 13 bases match TRBD2. In germline, CDR1 is SGDLS, CDR2 YYNGEE. The V gene end was trimmed by 2 bases and the J gene end by 8 bases; junction bases not matched to a gene: 10. The CDR3 length is 17 residues. CDR3 protein: CASSVGEGTSGTHEQFF. The CDR3 DNA is TGTGCCAGCAGCGTCGGAGAGGGGACTAGCGGGACGCATGAGCAGTTCTTC.

About this clone: A far larger clone differs by one base, so this is likely a read error. The same CDR3 arises from other DNA sequences in this sample as well. The chain uses TRBV29-1 and TRBJ1-2; possible D gene TRBD1, 5 bases. The CDR3 spans 13 residues. In germline, CDR1 is SQVTM, CDR2 ANQGSEA. The CDR3 loop is CSEEKTANYGYTF. The CDR3 DNA is TGCAGCGAGGAAAAGACAGCTAACTACGGCTACACCTTC. The full variable domain, rest sourced from reference TRBV29-1 and TRBJ1-2, is SAVISQKPSRDICQRGTSLTIQCQVDSQVTMMFWYRQQPGQSLTLIATANQGSEATYESGFVIDKFPISRPNLTFSTLTVSNMSPEDSSIYLCSEEKTANYGYTFGSGTRLTVV.

The chain joins TRBV29-1 to TRBJ2-5, with D possibly being TRBD2 (5 bases). Germline CDR1 is SQVTM and CDR2 is ANQGSEA. The CDR3 length is 11 residues. Trimming pared 6 bases from V and 5 bases from J, leaving 10 bases between. The DNA of the CDR3 is TGCAGCGTCCTTAGCGAGGAGACCCAGTACTTC. Amino acids: CSVLSEETQYF.

The chain combines TRBV6-1 with TRBJ1-5, with 9 bases aligning to TRBD1. The CDR3 loop spans 15 amino acids. V shed 5 bases, J shed 6 bases, and the junction held 8 bases outside the gene matches. CDR1 MNHNS and CDR2 SASEGT come from the germline V gene. CDR3 in amino acids: CASSTGTGLGQPQHF. CDR3 coding DNA: TGTGCCAGCAGTACAGGGACAGGGTTAGGTCAGCCCCAGCATTTT.

The chain joins TRBV7-9 to TRBJ1-1, with 8 bases lining up with TRBD1. The CDR3 loop spans 14 amino acids. V was clipped by 3 bases and J by 6 bases; unmatched bases: 6. Germline assignment: CDR1 SEHNR and CDR2 FQNEAQ (reference sequence). The CDR3 nucleotides read TGTGCCAGCAGCTTGACAGGGGCGGGCGCTGAAGCTTTCTTT. This codes for CASSLTGAGAEAFF.

The chain recombines TRBV10-2 with TRBJ2-1; D is possibly TRBD2 (5 bases). Trimming pared 4 bases from V and 7 bases from J, leaving 11 bases between. The CDR3 sequence is 13 residues long. Germline values: CDR1 WSHSY, CDR2 SAAADI. CDR3 bases: TGCGCCAGCAGTGTCGGGGTCTGGAATGAGCAGTTCTTC. It specifies CASSVGVWNEQFF.

This sequence joins TRBV28 and TRBJ2-7; TRBD1 agrees at 11 bases. CDR1 is MDHEN, CDR2 SYDVKM, per germline. The CDR3 is 15 amino acids. The V gene end was trimmed by 0 bases and the J gene end by 4 bases; junction bases not matched to a gene: 2. CDR3 in amino acids: CASSLWGQGGYEQYF. The CDR3 DNA reads TGTGCCAGCAGTTTATGGGGACAGGGGGGGTACGAGCAGTACTTC.

The J gene is TRBJ1-5, the V gene TRBV7-2, with a tentative D call TRBD1 (5 bases). CDR3 size: 14 residues. Germline CDR1 is SGHTA and CDR2 is FQGNSA. The V and J ends lost 8 bases and 2 bases respectively, with 13 bases between them. The chain's CDR3 is CASGRASGNQPQHF. The CDR3 bases are TGTGCCAGCGGCAGGGCGTCGGGCAATCAGCCCCAGCATTTT.

A note on this clone: A much larger clone differs from this one at a single base, so this may be a read error. The sample carries other DNA sequences with the same CDR3. V usage is TRBV7-3 and J usage is TRBJ1-5, with a weak D call TRBD1 (6 bases). This CDR3 region has 13 residues. V shed 4 bases and J shed 4 bases, with 8 bases lying between them. In germline, CDR1 is SGHTA, CDR2 FQGTGA. This CDR3 is CASSSDRNQPQHF. The CDR3 nucleotides are TGTGCCAGCAGCTCCGACAGGAATCAGCCCCAGCATTTT.

The chain combines TRBV5-4 with TRBJ2-6; 7 bases fit TRBD1. From germline, CDR1 is SGHNT and CDR2 YYREEE (reference sequence). V lost 4 bases and J lost 0; bases outside the gene matches: 10. This CDR3 is built from 18 residues. As DNA, the CDR3 is TGTGCCAGCAGCCAACCGGGACAGATGAGCTCTGGGGCCAACGTCCTGACTTTC. Translated: CASSQPGQMSSGANVLTF. Based on the CDR3 plus reference TRBV5-4 and TRBJ2-6, the full variable domain is ETGVTQSPTHLIKTRGQQVTLRCSSQSGHNTVSWYQQALGQGPQFIFQYYREEENGRGNFPPRFSGLQFPNYSSELNVNALELDDSALYLCASSQPGQMSSGANVLTFGAGSRLTVL.

There are a few counts of this clone. This sequence joins TRBV7-6 and TRBJ2-1, with D hard to call. The germline V gene has CDR1 SGHVS and CDR2 FNYEAQ. V gave up 7 bases and J gave up 0 bases, with 19 bases separating them. This CDR3 spans 17 amino acids. The CDR3 sequence is CASTAGWARSSYNEQFF. CDR3 nucleotides: TGTGCCAGCACCGCCGGTTGGGCCAGGAGCTCCTACAATGAGCAGTTCTTC.

The CDR3 region is CASNPRSDTWGHEQFF. The CDR3 DNA reads TGTGCCAGCAACCCTCGATCGGACACCTGGGGCCATGAGCAGTTCTTC. This chain uses TRBV19 with TRBJ2-1, with a tentative D call TRBD1 (5 bases). CDR1 is LNHDA and CDR2 is SQIVND in the germline V gene (reference sequence). The CDR3 covers 16 residues. Trimming pared 9 bases from V and 8 bases from J, leaving 26 bases between.

In its sample, this clone was seen a few times. V usage is TRBV28 and J usage is TRBJ2-7; D unclear. Germline values: CDR1 MDHEN, CDR2 SYDVKM. CDR3 length equals 13 residues. Trimming pared 7 bases from V and 0 bases from J, leaving 10 bases between. CDR3 DNA: TGTGCCAGCACCGTCCCGGGCTCCTACGAGCAGTACTTC. This gives the protein CASTVPGSYEQYF.

In the case of this clone: The same CDR3 arises from other DNA sequences in this sample as well. This chain joins TRBV2 and TRBJ2-1; D gene ambiguous. Germline lookup yields CDR1 SNHLY and CDR2 FYNNEI. Trimming stripped 0 bases from V and 9 bases from J, with 3 bases between. CDR3 length: 11 amino acids. The CDR3 spells CASSEAVEQFF. CDR3 sequence (DNA): TGTGCCAGCAGTGAAGCGGTTGAGCAGTTCTTC.

J is TRBJ2-7 and V is TRBV7-2; D unclear. The CDR3 consists of 14 residues. V dropped 1 base and J dropped 0 bases, with 7 bases sitting between them. From germline, CDR1 is SGHTA and CDR2 FQGNSA. This chain's CDR3 is CASSLGQISYEQYF. The CDR3 DNA reads TGTGCCAGCAGCTTAGGCCAGATCTCCTACGAGCAGTACTTC.

J is TRBJ1-1 and V is TRBV7-9; D is unclear. Trimming pared 4 bases from V and 1 base from J, leaving 4 bases between. This CDR3 contains 12 residues. CDR1 is SEHNR and CDR2 is FQNEAQ in the germline V gene (reference sequence). CDR3 in amino acids: CASSSKNTEAFF. The CDR3 DNA follows: TGTGCCAGCAGCTCGAAGAACACTGAAGCTTTCTTT.

The sample holds a few counts of this clone. The chain employs TRBV30 and TRBJ1-5; 7 bases match TRBD1. The V segment lost 0 bases and the J segment 7 bases; nucleotides outside the gene matches: 12. This CDR3 comprises 16 residues. From germline, CDR1 is GTSNPN and CDR2 SVGIG (reference sequence). DNA for the CDR3: TGTGCCTGGAGTGTGGGCGGGGCGAGGGGACAGCAGCCCCAGCATTTT. Translating it yields CAWSVGGARGQQPQHF.

Only a few counts were recorded for this clone. The chain uses TRBV29-1 and TRBJ2-7; TRBD1 matches 11 bases. CDR3 length: 14 residues. V dropped 6 bases and J dropped 3; count of bases not matched to a gene: 7. Germline CDR1 reads SQVTM; CDR2 reads ANQGSEA. As DNA, the CDR3 is TGCAGCGTCCCAACCGGGACAGGGGGCTACGAGCAGTACTTC. Translation: CSVPTGTGGYEQYF.